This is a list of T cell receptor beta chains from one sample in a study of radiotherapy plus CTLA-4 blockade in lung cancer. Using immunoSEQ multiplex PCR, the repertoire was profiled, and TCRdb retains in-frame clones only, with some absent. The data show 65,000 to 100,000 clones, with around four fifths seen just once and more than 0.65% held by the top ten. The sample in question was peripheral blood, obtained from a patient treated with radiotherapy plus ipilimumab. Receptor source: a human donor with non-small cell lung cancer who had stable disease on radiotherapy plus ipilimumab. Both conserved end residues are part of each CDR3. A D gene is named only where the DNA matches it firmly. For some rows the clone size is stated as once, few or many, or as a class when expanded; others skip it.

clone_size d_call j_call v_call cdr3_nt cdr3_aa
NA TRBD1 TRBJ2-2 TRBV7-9 TGTGCCAGCAGCTGGGGACAGTACACCGGGGAGCTGTTTTTT CASSWGQYTGELFF
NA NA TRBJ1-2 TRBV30 TGTGCCTGGACGGAGGACCGAAGGGATGGCTACACCTTC CAWTEDRRDGYTF
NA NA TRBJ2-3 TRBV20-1 TGCAGTGCTAGAGGACAGTATACGCAGTATTTT CSARGQYTQYF
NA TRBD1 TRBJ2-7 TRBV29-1 TGCAGCGTTGAAGGGGACAGGGGAGGCCCCTACGAGCAGTACTTC CSVEGDRGGPYEQYF
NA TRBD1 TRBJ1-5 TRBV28 TGTGCCAGCAGTTTGGGACAGGGGATAGGTCAGCCCCAGCATTTT CASSLGQGIGQPQHF
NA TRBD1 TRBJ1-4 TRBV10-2 TGCGCCAGCAGTGAGTCGGGATGGCAGGGGGATGAAAAACTGTTTTTT CASSESGWQGDEKLFF
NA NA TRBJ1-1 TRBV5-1 TGCGCCAGCAGCTTGGCCCCCCAGGGAGGGGTGGCTTTCTTT CASSLAPQGGVAFF
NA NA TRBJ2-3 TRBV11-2 TGTGCCAGCAGCTCTCAGTGGTCTGATACGCAGTATTTT CASSSQWSDTQYF
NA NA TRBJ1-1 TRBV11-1 TGTGCCAGCAGCCGGGGGATATCGGGCACTGAAGCTTTCTTT CASSRGISGTEAFF
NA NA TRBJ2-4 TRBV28 TGTGCCAGCAGACCACAGGGCCTAGCCAAAAACATTCAGTACTTC CASRPQGLAKNIQYF
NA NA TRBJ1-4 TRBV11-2 TGTGCCAGCAGCTTGGCGCCTGCAACTAATGAAAAACTGTTTTTT CASSLAPATNEKLFF
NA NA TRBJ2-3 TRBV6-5 TGTGCCAGCAGTTCAGTACGGGGCGGGGTGGTAGATACGCAGTATTTT CASSSVRGGVVDTQYF
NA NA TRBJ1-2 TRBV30 TGTGCCTGGACCTCGTCGGGGGCTTACTATGGCTACACCTTC CAWTSSGAYYGYTF
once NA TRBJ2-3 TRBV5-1 TGCGCCAGCAGCCTCCCTTTCGGTGTAAAGACAGATACGCAGTATTTT CASSLPFGVKTDTQYF
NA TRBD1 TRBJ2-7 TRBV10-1 TGCGCCAGCAGTGAGTACAGGGGTCGCGAGCAGTACTTC CASSEYRGREQYF
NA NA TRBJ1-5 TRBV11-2 TGTGCCAGCAGCTTACGGGGGGCCGTTGGTCAGCCCCAGCATTTT CASSLRGAVGQPQHF
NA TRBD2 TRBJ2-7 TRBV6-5 TGTGCCAGCAAGGCGGGAGGCGCCTACGAGCAGTACTTC CASKAGGAYEQYF
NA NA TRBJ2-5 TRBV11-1 TGTGCCAGCAGCTTGAAGCGGGAGACCCAGTACTTC CASSLKRETQYF
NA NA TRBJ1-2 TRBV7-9 TGTGCCAGCTCCCTTGTCAGCACTAACTATGGCTACACCTTC CASSLVSTNYGYTF
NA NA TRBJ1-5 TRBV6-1 TGTGCCAGCAGTGAAGGTCAACTCAATCAGCCCCAGCATTTT CASSEGQLNQPQHF
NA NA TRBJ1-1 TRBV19 TGTGCCAGTATTTCGCCTCAGGGTTGGACTGAAGCTTTCTTT CASISPQGWTEAFF
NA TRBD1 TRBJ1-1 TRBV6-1 TGTGCCAGCAGTGGTGGGTCAGGGGGCCCTGTGAACACTGAAGCTTTCTTT CASSGGSGGPVNTEAFF
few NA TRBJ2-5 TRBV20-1 TGCAGTGCTAGAGATGTAACAACCCAGTACTTC CSARDVTTQYF
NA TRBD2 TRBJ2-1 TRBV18 TGTGCCAGCTCACCATCAGTAGCGGGGGGGGACAATGAGCAGTTCTTC CASSPSVAGGDNEQFF
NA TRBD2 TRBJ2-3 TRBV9 TGTGCCAGCAGCGTAGTAGATAGCGGGAGTCGGGATACGCAGTATTTT CASSVVDSGSRDTQYF
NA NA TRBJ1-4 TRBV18 TGTGCCAGCTCACCACCGACAGTCGAAAAACTGTTTTTT CASSPPTVEKLFF
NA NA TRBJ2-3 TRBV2 TGTGCCAGCAGTGGGGGAGCGGGCCCTAGCACAGATACGCAGTATTTT CASSGGAGPSTDTQYF
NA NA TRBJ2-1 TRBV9 TGTGCCAGCAGCGTAGGGGGGGGCTGGGATGAGCAGTTCTTC CASSVGGGWDEQFF
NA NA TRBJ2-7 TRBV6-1 TGTGCCAGCAGTGTACTAAACTACGAGCAGTACTTC CASSVLNYEQYF
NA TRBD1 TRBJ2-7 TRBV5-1 TGCGCCAGCAGCACGGGACAGGGGGTTGGCGAGCAGTACTTC CASSTGQGVGEQYF
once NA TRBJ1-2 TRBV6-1 TGTGCCAGCCGTGGGGGGGGCGCGGACTATGGCTACACCTTC CASRGGGADYGYTF